This T cell receptor beta chain was identified in a study of control samples from healthy donors and cancer patients. From germline, CDR1 is ENHRY and CDR2 SYGVKD. The CDR3 is 15 residues long. The V and J ends lost 3 bases and 0 bases, in that order; junction bases with no gene match: 3. Libraries were prepared by immunoSEQ multiplex PCR; TCRdb keeps only in-frame clonotypes and omits some of them. This table holds 140,000 to 150,000 clones, roughly 89% found once. What was sequenced was blood. This chain links TRBV10-3 with TRBJ1-2; 8 bases line up with TRBD1. This receptor was obtained from a young man in good health. Here the CDR3 DNA reads TGTGCCATCAGTGATAAGGACAGGGCTAACTATGGCTACACCTTC. Its translation is CAISDKDRANYGYTF.